The rows below give T cell receptor beta chains drawn from one sample of a study of OX40 agonist ivuxolimab in advanced cancers. Assay used: immunoSEQ multiplex PCR; TCRdb lists only in-frame clones, some missing. Among 130,000 or so clones, over 85% were seen once, and the ten largest hold 0.15% to 0.16%. This material consisted of CD4+ or CD8+ T cells sorted from blood, taken in a trial of the OX40 agonist ivuxolimab. Source of these receptors: an adult with an advanced solid tumor such as melanoma, head and neck, liver or kidney cancer. Both conserved end residues are part of each CDR3. The D gene is left open where the match is weak. The size field is filled for only some rows; it gives once, few, many or a size class.

v_call: TRBV6-1
clone_size: .
j_call: TRBJ1-5
d_call: .
cdr3_nt: TGTGCCAGCAGTGAGCAGTCTAGCAATCAGCCCCAGCATTTT
cdr3_aa: CASSEQSSNQPQHF

v_call: TRBV5-1
clone_size: .
j_call: TRBJ2-7
d_call: .
cdr3_nt: TGCGCCAGCAGCTTGAAAGGATACGAGCAGTACTTC
cdr3_aa: CASSLKGYEQYF

v_call: TRBV5-4
clone_size: .
j_call: TRBJ1-5
d_call: .
cdr3_nt: TGTGCCAGCAGCTTGTATACCGGGACCCATAGCAATCAGCCCCAGCATTTT
cdr3_aa: CASSLYTGTHSNQPQHF

v_call: TRBV14
clone_size: .
j_call: TRBJ2-1
d_call: .
cdr3_nt: TGTGCCAGCAGCCAAGTCTGGGGGAATGAGCAGTTCTTC
cdr3_aa: CASSQVWGNEQFF

v_call: TRBV15
clone_size: .
j_call: TRBJ1-4
d_call: .
cdr3_nt: TGTGCCACCAGCAGGGGGTTCGGTGCAACTAATGAAAAACTGTTTTTT
cdr3_aa: CATSRGFGATNEKLFF

v_call: TRBV2
clone_size: .
j_call: TRBJ1-5
d_call: .
cdr3_nt: TGTGCCAGCAGTGAGTTCAGGGCTAGCAATCAGCCCCAGCATTTT
cdr3_aa: CASSEFRASNQPQHF

v_call: TRBV19
clone_size: .
j_call: TRBJ2-3
d_call: TRBD1
cdr3_nt: TGTGCCAGTAGCCCGGACAGGGGCGTAAAAGTAAATACGCAGTATTTT
cdr3_aa: CASSPDRGVKVNTQYF

v_call: TRBV19
clone_size: .
j_call: TRBJ2-1
d_call: TRBD2
cdr3_nt: TGTGCCAGTAGTATAGATATCCCGCCGGGAGGGTTAGCTGAGCAGTTCTTC
cdr3_aa: CASSIDIPPGGLAEQFF

v_call: TRBV5-1
clone_size: once
j_call: TRBJ2-2
d_call: TRBD1
cdr3_nt: TGCGCCAGCAGCGGACAGGGGGCGCACGGGGAGCTGTTTTTT
cdr3_aa: CASSGQGAHGELFF

v_call: TRBV7-9
clone_size: .
j_call: TRBJ2-2
d_call: .
cdr3_nt: TGTGCCAGCAGCTTACCTACCGGGGAGCTGTTTTTT
cdr3_aa: CASSLPTGELFF

v_call: TRBV14
clone_size: .
j_call: TRBJ2-1
d_call: TRBD1
cdr3_nt: TGTGCCAGCAGCCTCCCGGGACAGGGGTACAATGAGCAGTTCTTC
cdr3_aa: CASSLPGQGYNEQFF

v_call: TRBV5-5
clone_size: .
j_call: TRBJ1-5
d_call: .
cdr3_nt: TGTGCCAGCAGCCACCTCTTCAATCAGCCCCAGCATTTT
cdr3_aa: CASSHLFNQPQHF

v_call: TRBV6-6
clone_size: .
j_call: TRBJ1-4
d_call: TRBD1
cdr3_nt: TGTGCCAGCAGTTCGGGAGGGACAGGGAATGAAAAACTGTTTTTT
cdr3_aa: CASSSGGTGNEKLFF

v_call: TRBV15
clone_size: .
j_call: TRBJ2-7
d_call: .
cdr3_nt: TGTGCCACCAGCAGAGTAGGGTCAGGTCAGGCCTACGAGCAGTACTTC
cdr3_aa: CATSRVGSGQAYEQYF

v_call: TRBV7-6
clone_size: .
j_call: TRBJ2-3
d_call: .
cdr3_nt: TGTGCCAGCAGCTTCGTCGGGGCAGATACGCAGTATTTT
cdr3_aa: CASSFVGADTQYF

v_call: TRBV2
clone_size: .
j_call: TRBJ2-6
d_call: TRBD1
cdr3_nt: TGTGCCGGTCAGGGGGCGTCTGGGGCCAACGTCCTGACTTTC
cdr3_aa: CAGQGASGANVLTF

v_call: TRBV11-1
clone_size: .
j_call: TRBJ1-1
d_call: .
cdr3_nt: TGTGCCAGCAGCTTAGGCTTGAACACTGAAGCTTTCTTT
cdr3_aa: CASSLGLNTEAFF

v_call: TRBV19
clone_size: once
j_call: TRBJ1-1
d_call: .
cdr3_nt: TGTGCCAGTAGTAAGGGGGGCTTGAACACTGAAGCTTTCTTT
cdr3_aa: CASSKGGLNTEAFF

v_call: TRBV28
clone_size: few
j_call: TRBJ2-7
d_call: .
cdr3_nt: TGTGCCAGCAGTTCCCCTAGGACCAAGTACGAGCAGTACTTC
cdr3_aa: CASSSPRTKYEQYF

v_call: TRBV7-2
clone_size: .
j_call: TRBJ2-5
d_call: TRBD2
cdr3_nt: TGTGCCAGCAGCTTACCCGTTCCGGGGAGCGGGAAAGAGACCCAGTACTTC
cdr3_aa: CASSLPVPGSGKETQYF

v_call: TRBV11-3
clone_size: once
j_call: TRBJ1-5
d_call: .
cdr3_nt: TGTGCCAGCAGCTCCCTGCCCCAGCATTTT
cdr3_aa: CASSSLPQHF

v_call: TRBV28
clone_size: once
j_call: TRBJ1-2
d_call: .
cdr3_nt: TGTGCCAGCAGTTGGGGGGATGGCTACACCTTC
cdr3_aa: CASSWGDGYTF

v_call: TRBV25-1
clone_size: .
j_call: TRBJ2-1
d_call: TRBD2
cdr3_nt: TGTGCCAGCAGTGCTTTACGAGCGGGAGGATCCTACAATGAGCAGTTCTTC
cdr3_aa: CASSALRAGGSYNEQFF

v_call: TRBV28
clone_size: .
j_call: TRBJ1-1
d_call: .
cdr3_nt: TGTGCCAGCAGTTTAAGGGTAGGCACTGAAGCTTTCTTT
cdr3_aa: CASSLRVGTEAFF

v_call: TRBV2
clone_size: .
j_call: TRBJ1-2
d_call: .
cdr3_nt: TGTGCCAGCAGGGACTCGGGGCCAAGGGGCTACACCTTC
cdr3_aa: CASRDSGPRGYTF

v_call: TRBV7-6
clone_size: .
j_call: TRBJ2-3
d_call: TRBD2
cdr3_nt: TGTGCCAGCAGCCCGACTAGCGGGCTGGCGGAAGATACGCAGTATTTT
cdr3_aa: CASSPTSGLAEDTQYF

v_call: TRBV7-2
clone_size: .
j_call: TRBJ2-1
d_call: .
cdr3_nt: TGTGCCAGCAGCCGGGACCGGCAGCACAATGAGCAGTTCTTC
cdr3_aa: CASSRDRQHNEQFF

v_call: TRBV2
clone_size: .
j_call: TRBJ2-7
d_call: .
cdr3_nt: TGTGCCAGCAGTGAAGGATTGGGGCAGGGCAAGTACGAGCAGTACTTC
cdr3_aa: CASSEGLGQGKYEQYF

v_call: TRBV5-8
clone_size: .
j_call: TRBJ2-7
d_call: TRBD1
cdr3_nt: TGTGCCAGCAGCTTGGTTGGGACAGGGGGCTACGAGCAGTACTTC
cdr3_aa: CASSLVGTGGYEQYF

v_call: TRBV15
clone_size: .
j_call: TRBJ1-2
d_call: .
cdr3_nt: TGTGCCACCAGCACGGCAGTCCTGATAACAGGGAAGGATGATGGCTATGGCTACACCTTC
cdr3_aa: CATSTAVLITGKDDGYGYTF

v_call: TRBV7-3
clone_size: once
j_call: TRBJ2-5
d_call: .
cdr3_nt: TGTGCCAGCAGCCCGGGGGTTGGGGCCACGGAGACCCAGTACTTC
cdr3_aa: CASSPGVGATETQYF

v_call: TRBV5-4
clone_size: .
j_call: TRBJ2-7
d_call: .
cdr3_nt: TGTGCCAGCAGCTTGGCCTCGGGTCGGGGCAGGACCTACGAGCAGTACTTC
cdr3_aa: CASSLASGRGRTYEQYF

v_call: TRBV6-5
clone_size: few
j_call: TRBJ2-3
d_call: .
cdr3_nt: TGTGCCAGCAGTCCCGGGTATGGGACAGATACGCAGTATTTT
cdr3_aa: CASSPGYGTDTQYF

v_call: TRBV7-8
clone_size: .
j_call: TRBJ2-7
d_call: .
cdr3_nt: TGTGCCAGCAGCTTAGATGGGCGGTCCTACGAGCAGTACTTC
cdr3_aa: CASSLDGRSYEQYF

v_call: TRBV30
clone_size: .
j_call: TRBJ1-2
d_call: .
cdr3_nt: TGTGCCTGGAGTCCACGGAGGACCTCGAGGGATGGCTACACCTTC
cdr3_aa: CAWSPRRTSRDGYTF

v_call: TRBV28
clone_size: .
j_call: TRBJ1-4
d_call: .
cdr3_nt: TGTGCCAGCAGTTTGACCGGGAACGGCGAAAAACTGTTTTTT
cdr3_aa: CASSLTGNGEKLFF

v_call: TRBV7-8
clone_size: .
j_call: TRBJ1-6
d_call: .
cdr3_nt: TGTGCCAGCAGCTTAAACAGGGCCAATTCACCCCTCCACTTT
cdr3_aa: CASSLNRANSPLHF

v_call: TRBV6-1
clone_size: .
j_call: TRBJ2-3
d_call: TRBD2
cdr3_nt: TGTGCCAGCAGTGATGCCCCGGGACTAGCGGGAGGGCTCCCAGATACGCAGTATTTT
cdr3_aa: CASSDAPGLAGGLPDTQYF

v_call: TRBV28
clone_size: .
j_call: TRBJ2-3
d_call: .
cdr3_nt: TGTGCCAGCTCCAGTGCGCCGTTAGATACGCAGTATTTT
cdr3_aa: CASSSAPLDTQYF

v_call: TRBV2
clone_size: .
j_call: TRBJ2-5
d_call: .
cdr3_nt: TGTGCCAGCATAAGGTCACAGCAAGAGACCCAGTACTTC
cdr3_aa: CASIRSQQETQYF

v_call: TRBV15
clone_size: .
j_call: TRBJ1-2
d_call: .
cdr3_nt: TGTGCCACCAGCAGGCAACAGGGCCCCCCCTATGGCTACACCTTC
cdr3_aa: CATSRQQGPPYGYTF

v_call: TRBV5-6
clone_size: .
j_call: TRBJ1-6
d_call: TRBD1
cdr3_nt: TGTGCCAGCAGCGCGACAGGGATGAGGTCTTATAATTCACCCCTCCACTTT
cdr3_aa: CASSATGMRSYNSPLHF

v_call: TRBV11-2
clone_size: .
j_call: TRBJ1-1
d_call: TRBD1
cdr3_nt: TGTGCCAGCACCATCACAGGGGTGTCTAATGAAGCTTTCTTT
cdr3_aa: CASTITGVSNEAFF

v_call: TRBV7-8
clone_size: .
j_call: TRBJ2-3
d_call: .
cdr3_nt: TGTGCCAGCAGCCGATTACTGGGCCCGTCCCCGTTTGATACGCAGTATTTT
cdr3_aa: CASSRLLGPSPFDTQYF

v_call: TRBV7-2
clone_size: .
j_call: TRBJ1-1
d_call: .
cdr3_nt: TGTGCCAGCAGCTTACCTTCTAGGTCTGAAGCTTTCTTT
cdr3_aa: CASSLPSRSEAFF

v_call: TRBV19
clone_size: .
j_call: TRBJ1-5
d_call: .
cdr3_nt: TGTGCCAGTAGTATAGGGGGTGAGCGACCCAATCAGCCCCAGCATTTT
cdr3_aa: CASSIGGERPNQPQHF

v_call: TRBV28
clone_size: .
j_call: TRBJ1-4
d_call: .
cdr3_nt: TGTGCCAGCAGTTTAGGGGGTAGGGAGAAACTGTTTTTT
cdr3_aa: CASSLGGREKLFF

v_call: TRBV5-6
clone_size: once
j_call: TRBJ1-1
d_call: .
cdr3_nt: TGTGCCAGCAGCTTTCAACCGACCCTTCGGGGGACTGAAGCTTTCTTT
cdr3_aa: CASSFQPTLRGTEAFF

v_call: TRBV12-2
clone_size: .
j_call: TRBJ2-7
d_call: .
cdr3_nt: TGTGCAAGTCGCTTAGATCCTCCAGACACGGAGATGTACGAGCAGTACTTC
cdr3_aa: CASRLDPPDTEMYEQYF

v_call: TRBV11-2
clone_size: .
j_call: TRBJ2-2
d_call: TRBD1
cdr3_nt: TGTGCCAGCAGGTCATGGCAGGGGGCTGGCGGGGAGCTGTTTTTT
cdr3_aa: CASRSWQGAGGELFF

v_call: TRBV5-8
clone_size: .
j_call: TRBJ2-1
d_call: .
cdr3_nt: TGTGCCAGCAGTCCAGACTACAATGAGCAGTTCTTC
cdr3_aa: CASSPDYNEQFF